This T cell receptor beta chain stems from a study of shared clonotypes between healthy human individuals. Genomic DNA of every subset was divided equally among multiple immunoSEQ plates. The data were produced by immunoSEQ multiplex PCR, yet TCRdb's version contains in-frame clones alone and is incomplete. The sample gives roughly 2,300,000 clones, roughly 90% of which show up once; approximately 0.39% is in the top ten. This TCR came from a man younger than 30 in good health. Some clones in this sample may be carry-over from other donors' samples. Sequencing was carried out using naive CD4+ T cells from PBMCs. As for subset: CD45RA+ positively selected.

The CDR3 spells CASSLALTPLHF. The CDR3 DNA reads TGTGCCAGCTCCCTCGCCCTGACTCCCCTCCACTTT. This chain connects TRBV2 to TRBJ1-6; no definite D call. The CDR3 is 12 amino acids. Germline V CDR1 and CDR2: SNHLY, FYNNEI. V was cut by 8 bases and J by 13 bases, with 15 bases left in between.